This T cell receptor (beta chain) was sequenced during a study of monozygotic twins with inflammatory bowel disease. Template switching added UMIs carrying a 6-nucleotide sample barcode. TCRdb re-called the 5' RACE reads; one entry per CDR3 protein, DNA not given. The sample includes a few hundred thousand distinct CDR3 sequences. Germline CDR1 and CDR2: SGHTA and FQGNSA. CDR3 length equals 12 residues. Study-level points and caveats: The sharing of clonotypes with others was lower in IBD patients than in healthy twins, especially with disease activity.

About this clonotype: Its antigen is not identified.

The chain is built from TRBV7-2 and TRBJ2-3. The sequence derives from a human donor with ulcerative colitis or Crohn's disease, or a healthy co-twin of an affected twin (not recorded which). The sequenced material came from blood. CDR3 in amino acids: CASSQTQNTQYF.